This T cell receptor beta chain came from a study of cytomegalovirus exposure and HLA in healthy donors. General study findings and limits: TCR beta chains numbering some 150 were designated cytomegalovirus-associated. Productive status was seen about 90% or about 30% of the time for most TCR beta V segments in an earlier analysis.

Germline V gives CDR1 SGHNT, CDR2 YENEEA. CDR3 length equals 14 residues. With V trimmed by 1 base and J by 10 bases, 7 bases remained unmatched. On this clone itself: Its target is not known.

Donors were nominally healthy when sampled, though unrecorded immune exposures were likely. PCR employed 60 Vbeta and 13 Jbeta primers. TCRdb's table, derived via immunoSEQ multiplex PCR, lists solely in-frame clones and lacks some. In the table there are around 70,000 clones, about two thirds of which are singletons. The sequence came from a woman aged 40 to 55 in good health and CMV-seropositive. Material: PBMCs. The V gene is TRBV11-3, the J gene TRBJ2-1; 7 positions match TRBD2. The CDR3 here is CASSLVAGGGEQFF. The DNA of the CDR3 is TGTGCCAGCAGCTTAGTGGCCGGGGGAGGGGAGCAGTTCTTC. The full variable domain, its missing parts supplied by reference TRBV11-3 and TRBJ2-1, is EAGVVQSPRYKIIEKKQPVAFWCNPISGHNTLYWYLQNLGQGPELLIRYENEEAVDDSQLPKDRFSAERLKGVDSTLKIQPAELGDSAVYLCASSLVAGGGEQFFGPGTRLTVL.